Following are 18 T cell receptor beta chains from one sample sequenced in a study of T cell responses to AZD1222 COVID-19 vaccine. TCRdb's copy holds only in-frame clones and misses some; the assay was immunoSEQ multiplex PCR. This table has about 150,000 clones, roughly 88% appearing once. The starting material was peripheral blood, obtained on day 0 of AZD1222 vaccination. The receptors originated from an adult in good health.

The genes are TRBV7-9 and TRBJ2-5; 7 positions agree with TRBD1. The CDR3 is 14 residues long. Germline values: CDR1 SEHNR, CDR2 FQNEAQ (reference sequence). V was clipped by 5 bases and J by 3 bases; unmatched bases: 6. CDR3 sequence: CASSGRGGKETQYF. The CDR3 DNA reads as TGTGCCAGCAGCGGGAGAGGGGGCAAAGAGACCCAGTACTTC.

This chain links TRBV6-6 with TRBJ2-2, with TRBD2 matching 7 bases. The CDR3 has 16 residues. CDR1 is MNHNY and CDR2 is SVGAGI in the germline V gene (reference sequence). J was trimmed by 6 bases and V by 0 bases; bases with no gene match: 7. The CDR3 sequence is CASSYSGGRGAGELFF. The CDR3 DNA is TGTGCCAGCAGTTACTCAGGCGGGAGAGGGGCCGGGGAGCTGTTTTTT.

This chain links TRBV6-5 with TRBJ1-1; D perhaps matches TRBD1 (6 bases). This CDR3 spans 14 amino acids. CDR1 and CDR2 from the germline V gene are MNHEY and SVGAGI. Between the trimmed V and J ends, which lost 6 bases and 0 bases, there was a span of 11 bases. CDR3 in DNA: TGTGCCAGCAGCGATCAGGGGCTGAACACTGAAGCTTTCTTT. It encodes CASSDQGLNTEAFF.

The V and J genes are TRBV5-5 and TRBJ2-3; D gene ambiguous. The germline V and J ends were trimmed by 4 bases and 1 base, with 1 base remaining between them. From germline, CDR1 is SGHKS and CDR2 YYEKEE (reference sequence). The CDR3 consists of 11 residues. CDR3 sequence reads: CASSRTDTQYF. DNA of the CDR3: TGTGCCAGCAGCCGCACAGATACGCAGTATTTT.

Here the CDR3 DNA reads TGTGCCAGCAGCTTAGGGCCCCCCGGCCGCACAGATACGCAGTATTTT. Translating gives CASSLGPPGRTDTQYF. The chain combines TRBV7-2 with TRBJ2-3; D gene uncertain. CDR1 SGHTA and CDR2 FQGNSA come from the germline V gene. The CDR3 runs to 16 residues. The ends were cut back, 1 base at V and 1 base at J, with 12 bases in the middle.

The chain couples TRBV30 to TRBJ2-1; TRBD2 matches at 12 bases. V gave up 0 bases and J gave up 5 bases; unmatched junction bases: 5. The V gene's germline CDR1 is GTSNPN and CDR2 SVGIG (reference sequence). CDR3 length: 16 residues. CDR3 in DNA: TGTGCCTGGAGTGTGCTTTCTAGCGGGGGGGACAATGAGCAGTTCTTC. Its protein is CAWSVLSSGGDNEQFF.

This clone appeared a few times. V and J are TRBV4-2 and TRBJ1-5; 7 nucleotides line up with TRBD1. CDR1 LGHNA and CDR2 YNFKEQ come from the germline V gene. The CDR3 loop spans 15 amino acids. J was trimmed by 6 bases and V by 0 bases; bases with no gene match: 5. For the CDR3, the DNA is TGTGCCAGCAGCCAAGAGGGGACAGCAAGTCAGCCCCAGCATTTT. Protein product: CASSQEGTASQPQHF.

This clone was observed a handful of times. This chain connects TRBV19 to TRBJ2-2; the D is unclear. This CDR3 is 11 amino acids long. CDR1 and CDR2 (germline): LNHDA, SQIVND (reference sequence). Trimming took 3 bases from V and 8 from J, leaving 4 bases between them. The CDR3 region has the DNA TGTGCCAGTAGTATTATGGGGGAGCTGTTTTTT. Encoded protein: CASSIMGELFF.

This clone occurred once. This rearrangement joins TRBV7-8 to TRBJ2-3; TRBD1 is a possible D gene (5 bases). The CDR3 covers 17 residues. V lost 4 bases and J lost 6, with 23 bases in between. CDR1 and CDR2 from the germline V gene are SGHVS and FQNEAQ. In DNA, the CDR3 is TGTGCCAGCAGCTCAATTAGGGGCAGACCGCTCGAGGATACGCAGTATTTT. Translation gives CASSSIRGRPLEDTQYF.

This chain connects TRBV6-5 to TRBJ1-2, with D maybe TRBD1 (5 bases). The germline gives CDR1 MNHEY, CDR2 SVGAGI. The CDR3 contains 12 residues. V shed 8 bases and J shed 6 bases, with 13 bases lying between them. The CDR3 here is CASGGRQNGYTF. CDR3 nucleotide sequence: TGTGCCAGCGGGGGACGACAGAATGGCTACACCTTC.

V usage is TRBV10-3 and J usage is TRBJ2-6, with TRBD2 as a possible D gene (6 bases). Germline-derived CDR1 and CDR2 are ENHRY and SYGVKD. The CDR3 is 18 amino acids. V was cut by 0 bases and J by 3 bases, with 15 bases left in between. CDR3 DNA: TGTGCCATCAGTGAGTCTGGGGGGATCTCCTTTGGGGCCAACGTCCTGACTTTC. It yields the protein CAISESGGISFGANVLTF.

The V call is TRBV12-3 or TRBV12-4, the J call TRBJ2-7; D is tentatively TRBD1 or TRBD2 (5 bases each). The CDR3 has 12 residues. V was pared by 5 bases and J by 6 bases, with 11 bases between. The CDR3 DNA reads as TGTGCCAGCAGTAGGGACCGAATCGAGCAGTACTTC. The encoded protein is CASSRDRIEQYF.

V is TRBV5-1 and J is TRBJ1-4; D unresolved. V lost 0 bases and J lost 6, with 12 bases in between. Per germline, CDR1 SGHRS and CDR2 YFSETQ. The length of the CDR3 is 15 residues. CDR3 nucleotides: TGCGCCAGCAGCTTGGAGTTACGTAGTGATGAAAAACTGTTTTTT. Amino acids: CASSLELRSDEKLFF. The complete variable domain, with remaining parts taken from reference TRBV5-1 and TRBJ1-4, reads KAGVTQTPRYLIKTRGQQVTLSCSPISGHRSVSWYQQTPGQGLQFLFEYFSETQRNKGNFPGRFSGRQFSNSRSEMNVSTLELGDSALYLCASSLELRSDEKLFFGSGTQLSVL.

CDR3 region: CASRATGFTQYF. CDR3 nucleotide sequence: TGTGCCAGCAGAGCGACAGGTTTTACGCAGTATTTT. The chain recombines TRBV2 with TRBJ2-3, with D possibly matching TRBD1 (6 bases). The V end lost 6 bases, the J end lost 8 bases, and 12 bases lay between the germline ends. The CDR3 spans 12 residues. From germline, CDR1 is SNHLY and CDR2 FYNNEI.

V gene TRBV27 combines with J gene TRBJ2-1; the D is unclear. The CDR3 length is 16 residues. Looked up from germline, CDR1 is MNHEY and CDR2 is SMNVEV (reference sequence). The germline V and J ends were trimmed by 6 bases and 0 bases, with 15 bases remaining between them. CDR3 sequence reads: CASSPTMVSSYNEQFF. The CDR3 DNA sequence: TGTGCCAGCAGCCCGACGATGGTGAGCTCCTACAATGAGCAGTTCTTC.

V gene TRBV18 combines with J gene TRBJ1-6, with 7 bases identical to TRBD1. The germline V gene has CDR1 KGHSH and CDR2 LQKENI. The length of the CDR3 is 16 residues. With 3 bases clipped from V and 7 bases from J, the junction kept 9 bases outside the gene matches. The CDR3 coding sequence is TGTGCCAGCTCACCGACGATGGGGACAGAGAATTCACCCCTCCACTTT. Amino acid sequence: CASSPTMGTENSPLHF.

V gene TRBV4-2 combines with J gene TRBJ2-3, with D maybe TRBD1 (7 bases). CDR3 length equals 16 residues. The germline gives CDR1 LGHNA, CDR2 YNFKEQ. Trimming took off 7 bases at V and 3 bases at J, with 20 bases between the two ends. The CDR3 spells CASNLGQAGGTDTQYF. CDR3 in DNA: TGTGCCAGCAACCTTGGCCAAGCAGGGGGGACAGATACGCAGTATTTT.

This sequence joins TRBV5-1 and TRBJ1-2, with 9 bases fitting TRBD1. The CDR3 sequence is 14 residues long. The germline V gene encodes CDR1 SGHRS and CDR2 YFSETQ. With 5 bases clipped from V and 2 bases from J, the junction kept 4 bases outside the gene matches. CDR3 nucleotides: TGCGCCAGCAGTACCACAGGGGGCAACTATGGCTACACCTTC. Translating gives CASSTTGGNYGYTF.